This entry lists 15 T cell receptor beta chains sequenced from one sample in a study of T cells in Graves' hyperthyroidism and ophthalmopathy. Amplified TCR beta CDR3 regions derived from RNA transcripts. HTBI primers were employed in a first-round RT-PCR of the TCR CDR3. TCRdb recomputed calls from the multiplex PCR reads with MiXCR, one row per CDR3 protein. The table has under 250,000 distinct CDR3 sequences, 15% to 20% seen once; the top ten hold around 50%. The specimen was blood. These receptors all stem from a man aged 50 to 59 with Graves' hyperthyroidism.

This clonotype was counted ten times or more. The chain's CDR3 is CSARKGLAGYNEQFF. As DNA, the CDR3 is TGCAGTGCTAGAAAGGGACTAGCGGGGTACAATGAGCAGTTCTTC. The genes are TRBV20-1 and TRBJ2-1; 13 positions match TRBD2. Germline V gene sequence: CDR1 DFQATT, CDR2 SNEGSKA (reference sequence). The CDR3 runs to 15 residues. The J segment lost 4 bases and the V segment lost 2 bases, leaving 2 bases of the junction unmatched.

This clonotype was seen only a few times. The rearrangement joins TRBV4-1 to TRBJ2-1, with 7 bases that match TRBD2. Germline V lookup: CDR1 MGHRA, CDR2 YSYEKL. Trimming at V came to 4 bases and at J to 7 bases, leaving 10 bases not matched to a gene. The CDR3 sequence is 15 residues long. CDR3 DNA: TGCGCCAGCAGCCCCCCGGGGGGTTCAGCGAATGAGCAGTTCTTC. This gives the protein CASSPPGGSANEQFF.

At least ten counts were recorded for this clonotype. The chain uses TRBV5-1 and TRBJ1-2, with 9 bases aligning to TRBD1. Germline CDR1 reads SGHRS; CDR2 reads YFSETQ. The CDR3 runs 14 residues. The V segment lost 4 bases and the J segment 4 bases; nucleotides outside the gene matches: 5. The CDR3 protein is CASSQGQGIYGYTF. DNA of the CDR3: TGCGCCAGCAGCCAGGGACAGGGAATCTATGGCTACACCTTC.

The rearrangement uses TRBV10-3 and TRBJ2-7, with D tentatively TRBD2 (5 bases). V lost 8 bases and J lost 2, with 16 bases in between. Germline CDR1 reads ENHRY; CDR2 reads SYGVKD. The CDR3 runs to 14 residues. CDR3 sequence: CAIGGGGRTYEQYF. CDR3 coding DNA: TGTGCCATCGGTGGAGGCGGGCGCACCTACGAGCAGTACTTC.

This clonotype has a count of ten or more. The chain carries TRBV6-1 and TRBJ1-1; D uncertain. The ends were cut back, 7 bases at V and 3 bases at J, with 3 bases in the middle. In germline, CDR1 is MNHNS, CDR2 SASEGT. The CDR3 consists of 10 residues. CDR3 nucleotide sequence: TGTGCCAGCATGTACACTGAAGCTTTCTTT. It specifies CASMYTEAFF.

This clonotype was counted at least ten times. The chain employs TRBV28 and TRBJ1-1; D uncertain. V gave up 3 bases and J gave up 6 bases, with 8 bases separating them. The CDR3 contains 12 residues. Germline assignment: CDR1 MDHEN and CDR2 SYDVKM. DNA of the CDR3: TGTGCCAGCAGTTTCGGAGACGCTGAAGCTTTCTTT. Translation gives CASSFGDAEAFF.

In DNA, the CDR3 is TGTGCCAGCAGTGACCAGGGGCACCGTGGCTACACCTTC. This codes for CASSDQGHRGYTF. The rearrangement joins TRBV6-1 to TRBJ1-2; D is possibly TRBD1 (6 bases). This CDR3 contains 13 residues. Looked up from germline, CDR1 is MNHNS and CDR2 is SASEGT. Trimming took 3 bases from V and 7 from J, leaving 12 bases between them.

The table lists this clonotype with a few counts. The V call is TRBV20-1, the J call TRBJ2-3, with 9 nucleotides matching TRBD2. Trimming took 5 bases from V and 3 from J; bases not matched to a gene: 6. CDR1 is DFQATT, CDR2 SNEGSKA, per germline (reference sequence). The CDR3 is 14 amino acids. Written as DNA, the CDR3 is TGCAGTGCTCTTAGCGGGAGTGGAACAGATACGCAGTATTTT. It translates to CSALSGSGTDTQYF.

This clonotype was observed many times. V and J are TRBV28 and TRBJ2-7; no clear D gene. Germline V gene lookup returns CDR1 MDHEN and CDR2 SYDVKM. The CDR3 runs to 13 residues. V lost 6 bases to trimming and J lost 0 bases, with 9 bases between them. In nucleotides, the CDR3 is TGTGCCAGCAGAGACCTGAGCTCCTACGAGCAGTACTTC. Translated: CASRDLSSYEQYF.

This clonotype was seen just once. The V call is TRBV19, the J call TRBJ2-7; 8 bases line up with TRBD1. Germline values: CDR1 LNHDA, CDR2 SQIVND (reference sequence). This CDR3 has 15 residues. After removal of 2 bases from V and 2 bases from J, the junction contained 5 bases not matched to a gene. The CDR3 region has the DNA TGTGCCAGTAGTATATCGGCGGACAGGGCCTACGAGCAGTACTTC. This encodes CASSISADRAYEQYF. Full variable domain (remainder filled in from reference TRBV19 and TRBJ2-7): DGGITQSPKYLFRKEGQNVTLSCEQNLNHDAMYWYRQDPGQGLRLIYYSQIVNDFQKGDIAEGYSVSREKKESFPLTVTSAQKNPTAFYLCASSISADRAYEQYFGPGTRLTVT.

This clonotype was seen ten or more times. This chain joins TRBV20-1 and TRBJ2-7, with 7 bases that match TRBD2. The germline V gene has CDR1 DFQATT and CDR2 SNEGSKA (reference sequence). J gave up 4 bases and V 3 bases, and 9 bases lay outside the gene matches. The CDR3 is made up of 14 amino acids. This CDR3 is CSASVGLAAYEQYF. The CDR3 nucleotides read TGCAGTGCTAGTGTGGGGCTAGCGGCTTACGAGCAGTACTTC.

This clonotype was recorded many times. This chain uses TRBV6-2 or TRBV6-3 with TRBJ1-4; TRBD1 aligns across 10 bases. The CDR3 is 14 residues long. CDR1 is MNHEY, CDR2 SVGEGT, per germline. With 5 bases clipped from V and 8 bases from J, the junction kept 5 bases outside the gene matches. CDR3 DNA: TGTGCCAGCAGTCGACGGACAGGGGGGGAAAAACTGTTTTTT. Protein sequence: CASSRRTGGEKLFF.

There are many counts of this clonotype. The CDR3 is CASGTGTGNYGYTF. The CDR3 DNA follows: TGTGCTAGTGGAACCGGGACAGGGAACTATGGCTACACCTTC. This chain links TRBV12-5 with TRBJ1-2, with 9 bases identical to TRBD1. Germline CDR1 reads LGHNT; CDR2 reads FRNRAP. The V segment lost 6 bases and the J segment 2 bases; nucleotides outside the gene matches: 4. The CDR3 totals 14 residues. Using reference TRBV12-5 and TRBJ1-2 for the parts outside the CDR3, the full variable domain is DARVTQTPRHKVTEMGQEVTMRCQPILGHNTVFWYRQTMMQGLELLAYFRNRAPLDDSGMPKDRFSAEMPDATLATLKIQPSEPRDSAVYFCASGTGTGNYGYTFGSGTRLTVV.

This clonotype was observed a handful of times. This chain uses TRBV7-2 with TRBJ2-7; TRBD2 is a possible D gene (5 bases). Germline assignment: CDR1 SGHTA and CDR2 FQGNSA. V lost 8 bases and J 5 bases, leaving 10 bases between the germline ends. This CDR3 region has 11 residues. Here the CDR3 DNA reads TGTGCCAGCGGCCCGAGGGACGAGCAGTACTTC. Its protein is CASGPRDEQYF.

The V gene is TRBV6-1, the J gene TRBJ2-5; 8 bases align to TRBD2. CDR1 is MNHNS and CDR2 is SASEGT in the germline V gene. The CDR3 extends over 13 amino acids. After removal of 5 bases from V and 5 bases from J, the junction contained 4 bases not matched to a gene. In nucleotides, the CDR3 is TGTGCCAGCAGTCGGACTAGCTTGGAGACCCAGTACTTC. Residues: CASSRTSLETQYF.